The 24 T cell receptor beta chains in this list originate from one sample, sequenced in a study of blood T cell repertoires in COVID-19. The repertoire was sequenced with immunoSEQ multiplex PCR; TCRdb's copy has only in-frame clones and lacks some. The sample includes some 260,000 clones, 88% of them seen just once. The sequenced sample was peripheral blood. The receptor source for this set is a woman aged 40 to 55 who had recovered from COVID-19.

This sequence joins TRBV5-6 and TRBJ1-2, with 8 bases fitting TRBD1. J lost 8 bases, V lost 5 bases, and 11 bases had no gene match. CDR1 is SGHDT and CDR2 is YYEEEE in the germline V gene. The CDR3 is 14 residues long. Written as DNA, the CDR3 is TGTGCCAGCAGACCCCCTTATTACAGGGGGGGCTACACCTTC. Translating it yields CASRPPYYRGGYTF.

The chain has TRBV28 and TRBJ1-3, with D unclear. Germline loops: CDR1 MDHEN, CDR2 SYDVKM. The CDR3 length is 12 residues. Deletions cut 8 bases from V and 0 bases from J, with 5 bases between. CDR3 sequence reads: CASGGSGNTIYF. For the CDR3, the DNA is TGTGCCAGCGGAGGCTCTGGAAACACCATATATTTT.

The chain recombines TRBV19 with TRBJ1-1, with D tentatively TRBD1 (6 bases). V dropped 7 bases and J dropped 1 base, with 10 bases sitting between them. The germline V gene has CDR1 LNHDA and CDR2 SQIVND (reference sequence). CDR3 length: 13 amino acids. The CDR3 region has the DNA TGTGCCAGTACCGTGGACAGGAACACTGAAGCTTTCTTT. Protein: CASTVDRNTEAFF.

The V and J genes are TRBV3-1 (or the pseudogene TRBV3-2) and TRBJ1-2; D uncertain. V was shortened by 10 bases and J by 5 bases, with 14 bases between the two germline ends. CDR3 length: 12 residues. CDR1 is LGHDT and CDR2 is YNNKEL in the germline V gene (reference sequence). DNA of the CDR3: TGTGCCACCAGACACCCGGGGTATGGCTACACCTTC. This gives the protein CATRHPGYGYTF.

The chain is built from TRBV7-9 and TRBJ2-1; 10 bases line up with TRBD2. Germline CDR1 is SEHNR and CDR2 is FQNEAQ (reference sequence). J gave up 0 bases and V 3 bases, and 5 bases lay outside the gene matches. This CDR3 comprises 17 residues. This CDR3 reads CASSLPKRGGSYNEQFF. CDR3 nucleotides: TGTGCCAGCAGCTTGCCGAAGCGGGGGGGCTCCTACAATGAGCAGTTCTTC. Full variable domain (rest looked up from reference TRBV7-9 and TRBJ2-1): DTGVSQNPRHKITKRGQNVTFRCDPISEHNRLYWYRQTLGQGPEFLTYFQNEAQLEKSRLLSDRFSAERPKGSFSTLEIQRTEQGDSAMYLCASSLPKRGGSYNEQFFGPGTRLTVL.

This rearrangement joins TRBV5-6 to TRBJ1-2, with 8 nucleotides matching TRBD1. CDR3 size: 14 residues. The V gene's germline CDR1 is SGHDT and CDR2 YYEEEE. The ends lost 4 bases at V and 8 bases at J; junction bases unmatched: 10. CDR3 protein: CASSQTWDRQGYTF. In DNA form, the CDR3 reads TGTGCCAGCAGCCAGACCTGGGACAGGCAAGGCTACACCTTC.

The chain couples TRBV6-6 to TRBJ2-2; D is perhaps TRBD2 (5 bases). Germline CDR1 MNHNY, CDR2 SVGAGI (reference sequence). V dropped 2 bases and J dropped 2 bases, with 12 bases sitting between them. The CDR3 length is 16 residues. The CDR3 DNA reads as TGTGCCAGCAGTTACCTTACGGGGAGTAACACCGGGGAGCTGTTTTTT. It is translated as CASSYLTGSNTGELFF.

To note about this clone: Within the sample, other DNA sequences also encode this same CDR3. This chain connects TRBV5-1 to TRBJ2-2; 11 nucleotides line up with TRBD2. CDR1 and CDR2 from the germline V gene are SGHRS and YFSETQ. The CDR3 loop spans 15 amino acids. The junction had 1 base not matched to a gene; V was cut back by 1 base and J by 5 bases. The CDR3 coding sequence is TGCGCCAGCAGCTTGTTAGCGGGGGGGACCGGGGAGCTGTTTTTT. The encoded protein is CASSLLAGGTGELFF.

The V call is TRBV6-2 or TRBV6-3, the J call TRBJ2-7; 8 nucleotides line up with TRBD1. CDR1 is MNHEY, CDR2 SVGEGT, per germline. Trimming took 6 bases from V and 0 from J; bases not matched to a gene: 10. This CDR3 is built from 16 residues. CDR3 in amino acids: CASSLPLGQASYEQYF. The CDR3, as DNA: TGTGCCAGCAGCCTCCCACTGGGACAGGCCTCCTACGAGCAGTACTTC.

The chain carries TRBV5-1 and TRBJ2-7; 7 bases are shared with TRBD1. CDR1 and CDR2 (germline): SGHRS, YFSETQ. The CDR3 consists of 14 residues. Trimming at V came to 3 bases and at J to 10 bases, leaving 13 bases not matched to a gene. CDR3 in DNA: TGCGCCAGCAGCTCTGTTGGGACAGCGGTTCAACAGTACTTC. Its translation: CASSSVGTAVQQYF.

The V gene is TRBV6-5, the J gene TRBJ2-1; 11 nucleotides line up with TRBD2. The CDR3 sequence is 14 residues long. CDR1 and CDR2 (germline): MNHEY, SVGAGI. V lost 6 bases, J lost 6 bases, and 4 bases stayed unmatched. The CDR3, as DNA: TGTGCCAGCAGAGAGACTAGCGGGACCAATGAGCAGTTCTTC. Protein: CASRETSGTNEQFF.

The chain uses TRBV4-1 and TRBJ2-2; D might be TRBD1 (5 bases). Germline CDR1 MGHRA, CDR2 YSYEKL. The CDR3 length is 17 residues. Deletions cut 2 bases from V and 2 bases from J, with 15 bases between. As DNA, the CDR3 is TGCGCCAGCAGCCAACCCGCTGGGGCTACTAACACCGGGGAGCTGTTTTTT. The encoded protein is CASSQPAGATNTGELFF.

The CDR3 spells CASSQDGTGGTDTQYF. CDR3 nucleotides: TGCGCCAGCAGCCAAGATGGGACAGGGGGCACAGATACGCAGTATTTT. This chain joins TRBV4-3 and TRBJ2-3, with 10 bases matching TRBD1. V was pared by 0 bases and J by 1 base, with 1 base of the junction left unmatched. From germline, CDR1 is LGHNA and CDR2 YSLEER. This CDR3 has 16 amino acids.

The J gene is TRBJ2-3, the V gene TRBV11-3; 11 bases agree with TRBD2. Germline lookup yields CDR1 SGHNT and CDR2 YENEEA. The CDR3 sequence is 19 residues long. V was clipped by 1 base and J by 0 bases; unmatched bases: 9. The CDR3 bases are TGTGCCAGCAGCTTAGGGGTACTAGCGGGAGTTTTTAGCACAGATACGCAGTATTTT. Its protein is CASSLGVLAGVFSTDTQYF.

CDR3 sequence: CASSQVAGGFINEQFF. Here the CDR3 DNA reads TGCGCCAGCAGCCAGGTAGCGGGAGGATTCATCAATGAGCAGTTCTTC. The gene calls are TRBV4-1 and TRBJ2-1; 10 bases are shared with TRBD2. This CDR3 spans 16 amino acids. The germline gives CDR1 MGHRA, CDR2 YSYEKL. With V trimmed by 3 bases and J by 6 bases, 8 bases remained unmatched.

This chain connects TRBV2 to TRBJ2-7, with D possibly matching TRBD1 (5 bases). The CDR3 contains 13 residues. Between the trimmed V and J ends, which lost 2 bases and 5 bases, there was a span of 10 bases. The germline gives CDR1 SNHLY, CDR2 FYNNEI. The CDR3 reads CASSERGAHEQYF. For the CDR3, the DNA is TGTGCCAGCAGTGAAAGGGGTGCCCACGAGCAGTACTTC.

This chain connects TRBV7-3 to TRBJ2-1; 14 positions agree with TRBD2. V lost 3 bases, J lost 6 bases, and 1 base stayed unmatched. CDR3 length equals 15 residues. CDR1 is SGHTA and CDR2 is FQGTGA in the germline V gene. The CDR3 DNA sequence: TGTGCCAGCAGCTTGACTAGCGGGAGGGGCAATGAGCAGTTCTTC. It is translated as CASSLTSGRGNEQFF.

This clone was detected once. The gene calls are TRBV7-3 and TRBJ2-3; D is perhaps TRBD2 (6 bases). Per the germline V gene, CDR1 is SGHTA and CDR2 is FQGTGA. This CDR3 is 15 amino acids long. Trimming took 3 bases from V and 5 from J, leaving 15 bases between them. For the CDR3, the DNA is TGTGCCAGCAGCTTTATGGGCGGGGTTTTAGATACGCAGTATTTT. Translating gives CASSFMGGVLDTQYF.

This sequence joins TRBV18 and TRBJ2-5; D not certain. This CDR3 is built from 13 residues. Germline V gene lookup returns CDR1 KGHSH and CDR2 LQKENI. V gave up 2 bases and J gave up 0 bases, with 4 bases separating them. The CDR3 region has the DNA TGTGCCAGCTCACCAGTCTACCAAGAGACCCAGTACTTC. Protein product: CASSPVYQETQYF.

The chain has TRBV10-3 and TRBJ1-2; 7 bases map to TRBD1. This CDR3 region has 17 residues. V was pared by 0 bases and J by 2 bases, with 9 bases of the junction left unmatched. Per germline, CDR1 ENHRY and CDR2 SYGVKD. The CDR3 sequence: CAISESRQGPQNYGYTF. CDR3 DNA sequence: TGTGCCATCAGTGAGTCGCGACAGGGACCCCAGAACTATGGCTACACCTTC.

V and J are TRBV5-4 and TRBJ2-5, with 7 nucleotides matching TRBD1. The CDR3 is made up of 13 amino acids. CDR1 is SGHNT, CDR2 YYREEE, per germline (reference sequence). After removal of 4 bases from V and 5 bases from J, the junction contained 5 bases not matched to a gene. CDR3 DNA: TGTGCCAGCAGCCCGGACAGGTCGGAGACCCAGTACTTC. Encoded protein: CASSPDRSETQYF.

This chain uses TRBV28 with TRBJ2-2, with 9 bases aligning to TRBD2. Germline V gene lookup returns CDR1 MDHEN and CDR2 SYDVKM. This CDR3 region has 16 residues. Trimming removed 2 bases from V and 6 bases from J; junction bases left unmatched: 7. The CDR3 nucleotides are TGTGCCAGCAGTTTACAGGGCGGGAGGGCCCCCGGGGAGCTGTTTTTT. This codes for CASSLQGGRAPGELFF.

V is TRBV9 and J is TRBJ1-2; 9 bases line up with TRBD1. The CDR3 is 14 amino acids. After removal of 0 bases from V and 10 bases from J, the junction contained 7 bases not matched to a gene. The germline CDR1 and CDR2 sequences are SGDLS and YYNGEE. The CDR3 protein is CASSVGDRVRIYTF. CDR3 sequence (DNA): TGTGCCAGCAGCGTAGGGGACAGGGTGAGGATCTACACCTTC. The entire variable domain, with the rest obtained from reference TRBV9 and TRBJ1-2, is as follows: DSGVTQTPKHLITATGQRVTLRCSPRSGDLSVYWYQQSLDQGLQFLIQYYNGEERAKGNILERFSAQQFPDLHSELNLSSLELGDSALYFCASSVGDRVRIYTFGSGTRLTVV.

The CDR3 nucleotides are TGCGCCAGCAGCCAAGACATCACAGGGGCAATTGCCGGGGAGCTGTTTTTT. Its protein product is CASSQDITGAIAGELFF. J is TRBJ2-2 and V is TRBV4-3, with TRBD1 matching over 7 bases. The junction had 10 bases not matched to a gene; V was cut back by 0 bases and J by 6 bases. The CDR3 runs 17 residues. The germline V gene has CDR1 LGHNA and CDR2 YSLEER.